One sample yielded the 18 T cell receptor beta chains listed below, sequenced in a study of human T cells and chemical hapten exposure. TCRdb re-called the RACE reads through MiXCR, storing one row per CDR3 protein. Seen here are some 350,000 distinct CDR3 sequences, under 9% observed once, and the top ten hold approximately 8%. The time point was: patch test 1, 2 weeks after DPC sensitization. Treatment indicated: therapeutic diphenylcyclopropenone sensitization with weekly scalp DPC. Here the sequenced sample was whole blood, taken in connection with sensitization to the hapten diphenylcyclopropenone (DPC). These receptors originate from a woman in her late teens or twenties with alopecia areata. Some clones in this sample may be carry-over from other donors' samples.

In this sample, this clonotype turned up a few times. J is TRBJ1-1 and V is TRBV28; D is ambiguous. This CDR3 comprises 12 residues. Germline V gene sequence: CDR1 MDHEN, CDR2 SYDVKM. Trimming stripped 2 bases from V and 11 bases from J, with 12 bases between. This CDR3 reads CASSLLQSEAFF. As DNA, the CDR3 is TGTGCCAGCAGTTTACTCCAATCGGAGGCTTTCTTT.

The chain couples TRBV28 to TRBJ2-3; no clear D gene. The CDR3 is made up of 12 amino acids. Trimming stripped 2 bases from V and 5 bases from J, with 5 bases between. The V gene's germline CDR1 is MDHEN and CDR2 SYDVKM. CDR3 residues: CASSLDKDTQYF. The CDR3 nucleotides are TGTGCCAGCAGTTTAGACAAAGATACGCAGTATTTT.

This chain connects TRBV14 to TRBJ1-1; the match to TRBD1 covers 7 bases. The CDR3 extends over 14 amino acids. Trimming cost V 4 bases and J 4 bases; bases outside gene matches: 6. Germline assignment: CDR1 SGHDN and CDR2 FVKESK. The chain's CDR3 is CASSRRGSSTEAFF. CDR3 bases: TGTGCCAGCAGCCGCAGGGGGTCGAGCACTGAAGCTTTCTTT.

This clonotype has a count of ten or more. DNA of the CDR3: TGTGCCAGCAGTTGGGGGACAACCTCTCTAGCTTTCTTT. Protein product: CASSWGTTSLAFF. V gene TRBV6-5 combines with J gene TRBJ1-1; possibly TRBD1 for D (6 bases). CDR1 and CDR2 from the germline V gene are MNHEY and SVGAGI. V lost 4 bases, J lost 10 bases, and 16 bases lay in between. CDR3 length equals 13 residues.

The sample holds a few counts of this clonotype. This sequence joins TRBV6-5 and TRBJ1-6; perhaps TRBD1 as D (5 bases). Germline V gives CDR1 MNHEY, CDR2 SVGAGI. V gave up 5 bases and J gave up 8 bases, with 10 bases separating them. This CDR3 has 13 amino acids. The CDR3 region has the DNA TGTGCCAGCAGTCCCCCAGGGCATTCACCCCTCCACTTT. Its protein product is CASSPPGHSPLHF.

This clonotype was counted once. V and J are TRBV7-2 and TRBJ1-1, with 8 bases matching TRBD1. This CDR3 comprises 15 residues. The V gene's germline CDR1 is SGHTA and CDR2 FQGNSA. Trimming cost V 6 bases and J 4 bases; bases outside gene matches: 10. CDR3 nucleotide sequence: TGTGCCAGCAGTCTGGGGGACAGGCATTTCACTGAAGCTTTCTTT. Its protein product is CASSLGDRHFTEAFF.

At least ten counts were recorded for this clonotype. The J gene is TRBJ2-3, the V gene TRBV3-1; D unresolved. The V end lost 0 bases, the J end lost 3 bases, and 10 bases lay between the germline ends. The CDR3 covers 15 residues. CDR1 and CDR2 (germline): LGHDT, YNNKEL (reference sequence). The CDR3 sequence is CASSQDPEGTDTQYF. The CDR3 nucleotides read TGTGCCAGCAGCCAAGATCCCGAAGGGACAGATACGCAGTATTTT.

The chain has TRBV7-9 and TRBJ1-2; D not certain. CDR3 length: 17 residues. The germline V gene encodes CDR1 SEHNR and CDR2 FQNEAQ (reference sequence). Trimming removed 2 bases at V and 4 bases at J, with 20 bases between. Here the CDR3 DNA reads TGTGCCAGCAGCTTACCCCCCATTGAAACGGCGGGCTATGGCTACACCTTC. Its translation is CASSLPPIETAGYGYTF.

Ten or more counts support this clonotype. The chain couples TRBV6-2 or TRBV6-3 to TRBJ2-2, with D unresolved. Trimming removed 2 bases at V and 4 bases at J, with 14 bases between. Germline values: CDR1 MNHEY, CDR2 SVGEGT. CDR3 length: 16 amino acids. In nucleotides, the CDR3 is TGTGCCAGCAGTTACGGGCTACTCCCTGCCACCGGGGAGCTGTTTTTT. This encodes CASSYGLLPATGELFF.

The chain combines TRBV7-2 with TRBJ1-4; 8 bases align to TRBD1. With V trimmed by 5 bases and J by 0 bases, 5 bases remained unmatched. Germline V CDR1 and CDR2: SGHTA, FQGNSA. There are 16 residues in the CDR3. The DNA for the CDR3 is TGTGCCAGCAGCCGGGGACAGGTTGCAACTAATGAAAAACTGTTTTTT. Protein sequence: CASSRGQVATNEKLFF.

The table lists this clonotype with a few counts. The genes are TRBV5-4 and TRBJ1-1; D uncertain. V was cut by 3 bases and J by 2 bases, with 14 bases left in between. From germline, CDR1 is SGHNT and CDR2 YYREEE (reference sequence). The length of the CDR3 is 15 residues. The CDR3 here is CASSSWEGLNTEAFF. CDR3 sequence (DNA): TGTGCCAGCAGCTCTTGGGAAGGGCTTAACACTGAAGCTTTCTTT.

V is TRBV2 and J is TRBJ1-5, with D unresolved. The CDR3 runs to 11 residues. Trimming removed 4 bases at V and 10 bases at J, with 8 bases between. CDR1 and CDR2 (germline): SNHLY, FYNNEI. The CDR3 coding sequence is TGTGCCAGCAGTGGGTTAGGCCCCCAGCATTTT. Its protein product is CASSGLGPQHF. The variable domain in full, with the rest retrieved from reference TRBV2 and TRBJ1-5, is EPEVTQTPSHQVTQMGQEVILRCVPISNHLYFYWYRQILGQKVEFLVSFYNNEISEKSEIFDDQFSVERPDGSNFTLKIRSTKLEDSAMYFCASSGLGPQHFGDGTRLSIL.

This clonotype occurred many times. V usage is TRBV6-1 and J usage is TRBJ2-3; unclear D gene. Per germline, CDR1 MNHNS and CDR2 SASEGT. Between the trimmed V and J ends, which lost 2 bases and 1 base, there was a span of 4 bases. CDR3 length equals 13 residues. CDR3 loop: CASSELGTDTQYF. The CDR3 coding sequence is TGTGCCAGCAGTGAACTGGGCACAGATACGCAGTATTTT.

This clonotype was found a few times. This sequence joins TRBV4-1 and TRBJ2-3, with D possibly being TRBD2 (6 bases). V was cut by 6 bases and J by 0 bases, with 16 bases left in between. The CDR3 is 16 residues long. Germline V gene lookup returns CDR1 MGHRA and CDR2 YSYEKL. This CDR3 is CASRPSDSASTDTQYF. Written as DNA, the CDR3 is TGCGCCAGCAGGCCTAGCGATTCGGCTAGCACAGATACGCAGTATTTT.

This clonotype was observed many times. This chain links TRBV27 with TRBJ1-4; 8 nucleotides agree with TRBD1. The CDR3 length is 14 residues. In germline, CDR1 is MNHEY, CDR2 SMNVEV (reference sequence). Trimming removed 5 bases from V and 7 bases from J; junction bases left unmatched: 6. CDR3: CASSPGQGTEKLFF. DNA for the CDR3: TGTGCCAGCAGTCCTGGACAGGGAACTGAAAAACTGTTTTTT. Using reference TRBV27 and TRBJ1-4 for the parts outside the CDR3, the full variable domain is EAQVTQNPRYLITVTGKKLTVTCSQNMNHEYMSWYRQDPGLGLRQIYYSMNVEVTDKGDVPEGYKVSRKEKRNFPLILESPSPNQTSLYFCASSPGQGTEKLFFGSGTQLSVL.

This clonotype was seen only a few times. The chain joins TRBV3-1 to TRBJ1-2; D remains unclear. With 0 bases removed from V and 7 bases from J, the gap between germline ends came to 6 bases. The germline V gene has CDR1 LGHDT and CDR2 YNNKEL (reference sequence). There are 12 residues in the CDR3. This CDR3 is CASSQDESGYTF. CDR3 nucleotides: TGTGCCAGCAGCCAAGATGAGAGTGGCTACACCTTC. The entire variable domain, with the rest obtained from reference TRBV3-1 and TRBJ1-2, is as follows: DTAVSQTPKYLVTQMGNDKSIKCEQNLGHDTMYWYKQDSKKFLKIMFSYNNKELIINETVPNRFSPKSPDKAHLNLHINSLELGDSAVYFCASSQDESGYTFGSGTRLTVV.

The chain carries TRBV7-2 and TRBJ2-4; 8 positions agree with TRBD1. The CDR3 spans 14 residues. V lost 4 bases, J lost 5 bases, and 4 bases stayed unmatched. Germline CDR1 is SGHTA and CDR2 is FQGNSA. The CDR3 protein is CASSSRDRQNIQYF. Here the CDR3 DNA reads TGTGCCAGCAGCTCCCGGGACAGGCAAAACATTCAGTACTTC.

There are a few counts of this clonotype. The chain carries TRBV11-2 and TRBJ1-2; 8 bases map to TRBD1. CDR3 length: 15 amino acids. Germline lookup yields CDR1 SGHAT and CDR2 FQNNGV. J was trimmed by 6 bases and V by 4 bases; bases with no gene match: 10. The CDR3, as DNA: TGTGCCAGCAGCTGGAGTTCAGGGGGCTCAAATGGCTACACCTTC. It translates to CASSWSSGGSNGYTF.